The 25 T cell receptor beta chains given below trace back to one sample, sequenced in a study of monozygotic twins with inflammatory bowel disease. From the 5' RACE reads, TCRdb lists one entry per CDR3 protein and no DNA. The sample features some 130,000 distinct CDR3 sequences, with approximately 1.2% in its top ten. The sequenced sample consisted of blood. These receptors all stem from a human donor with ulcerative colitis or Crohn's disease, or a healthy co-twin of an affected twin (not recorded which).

CDR3 sequence reads: CASSRDSNSPLHF. The rearrangement joins TRBV10-2 to TRBJ1-6; TCRdb picks TRBD1, but there is no DNA to check that call. The germline V gene encodes CDR1 WSHSY and CDR2 SAAADI. The CDR3 has 13 amino acids.

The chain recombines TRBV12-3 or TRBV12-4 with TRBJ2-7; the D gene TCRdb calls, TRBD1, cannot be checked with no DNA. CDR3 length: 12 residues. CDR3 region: CASSPLRDEQYF.

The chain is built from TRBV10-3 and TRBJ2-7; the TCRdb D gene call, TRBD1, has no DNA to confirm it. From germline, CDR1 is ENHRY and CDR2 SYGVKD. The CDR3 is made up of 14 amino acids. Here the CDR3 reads CAISLQGSFYEQYF.

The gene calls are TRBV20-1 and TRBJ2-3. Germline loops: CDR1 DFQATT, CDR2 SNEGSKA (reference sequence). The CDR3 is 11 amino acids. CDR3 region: CSATFADTQYF.

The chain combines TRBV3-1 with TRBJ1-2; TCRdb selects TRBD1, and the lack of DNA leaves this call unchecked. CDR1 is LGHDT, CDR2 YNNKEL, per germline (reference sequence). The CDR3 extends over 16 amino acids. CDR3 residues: CASSYIDRGGKNGYTF.

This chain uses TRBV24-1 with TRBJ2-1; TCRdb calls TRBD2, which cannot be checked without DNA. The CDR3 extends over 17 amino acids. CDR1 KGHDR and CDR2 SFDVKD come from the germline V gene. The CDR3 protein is CATSDVPSGESYNEQFF.

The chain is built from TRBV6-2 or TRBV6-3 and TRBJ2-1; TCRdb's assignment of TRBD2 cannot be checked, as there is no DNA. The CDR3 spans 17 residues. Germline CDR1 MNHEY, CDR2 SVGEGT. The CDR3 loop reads CASSITPLAGVNNEQFF.

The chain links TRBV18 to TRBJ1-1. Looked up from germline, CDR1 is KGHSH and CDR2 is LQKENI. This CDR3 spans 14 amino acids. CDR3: CASSPSQKDTEAFF. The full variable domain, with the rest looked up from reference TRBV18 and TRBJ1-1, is NAGVMQNPRHLVRRRGQEARLRCSPMKGHSHVYWYRQLPEEGLKFMVYLQKENIIDESGMPKERFSAEFPKEGPSILRIQQVVRGDSAAYFCASSPSQKDTEAFFGQGTRLTVV.

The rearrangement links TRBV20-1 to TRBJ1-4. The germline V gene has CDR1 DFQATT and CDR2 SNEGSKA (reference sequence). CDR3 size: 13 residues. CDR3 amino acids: CSARDIANEKLFF.

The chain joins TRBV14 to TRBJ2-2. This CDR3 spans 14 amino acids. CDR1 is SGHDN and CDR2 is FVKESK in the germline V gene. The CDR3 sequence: CASSHGFNTGELFF.

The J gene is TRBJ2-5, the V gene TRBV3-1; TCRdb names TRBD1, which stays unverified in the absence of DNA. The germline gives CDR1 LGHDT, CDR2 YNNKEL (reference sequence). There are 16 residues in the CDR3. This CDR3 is CASSQDPVQTQETQYF.

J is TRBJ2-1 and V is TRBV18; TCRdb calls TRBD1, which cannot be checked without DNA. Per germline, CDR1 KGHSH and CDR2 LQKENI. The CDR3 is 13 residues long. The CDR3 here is CASSQGGADEQFF.

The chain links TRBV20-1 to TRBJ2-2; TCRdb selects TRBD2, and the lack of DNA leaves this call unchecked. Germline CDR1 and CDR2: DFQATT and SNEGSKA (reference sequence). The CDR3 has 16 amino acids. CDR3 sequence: CSARDQGLAGVGELFF.

CDR3: CASSLRGTPGANTGELFF. The rearrangement uses TRBV11-2 and TRBJ2-2; as DNA is missing, the TRBD1 call by TCRdb cannot be tested. The CDR3 loop spans 18 amino acids. In germline, CDR1 is SGHAT, CDR2 FQNNGV.

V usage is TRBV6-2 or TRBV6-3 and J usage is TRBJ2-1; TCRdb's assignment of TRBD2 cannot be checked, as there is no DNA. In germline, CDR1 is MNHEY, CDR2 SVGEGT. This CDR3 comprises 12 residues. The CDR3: CASMSGGNEQFF.

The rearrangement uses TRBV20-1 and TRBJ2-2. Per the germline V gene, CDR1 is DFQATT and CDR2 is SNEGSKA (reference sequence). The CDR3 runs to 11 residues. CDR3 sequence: CSARRTGELFF.

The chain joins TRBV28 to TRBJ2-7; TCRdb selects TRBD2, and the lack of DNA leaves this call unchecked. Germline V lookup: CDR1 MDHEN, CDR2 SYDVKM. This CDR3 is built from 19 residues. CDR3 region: CASSETPLLTSGPPYEQYF.

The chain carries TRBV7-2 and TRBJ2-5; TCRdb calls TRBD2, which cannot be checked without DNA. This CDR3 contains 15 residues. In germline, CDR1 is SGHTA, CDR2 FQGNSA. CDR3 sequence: CASSLNGVRGETQYF.

The chain's CDR3 is CASSITKGRNEQFF. The gene calls are TRBV7-6 and TRBJ2-1; TCRdb lists TRBD2, though no DNA is available to test this call. The CDR3 length is 14 residues. The germline gives CDR1 SGHVS, CDR2 FNYEAQ.

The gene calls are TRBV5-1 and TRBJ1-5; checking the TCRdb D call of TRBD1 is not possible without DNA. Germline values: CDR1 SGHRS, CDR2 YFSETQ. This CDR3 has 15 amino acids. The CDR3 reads CASSPDNPGNQPQHF. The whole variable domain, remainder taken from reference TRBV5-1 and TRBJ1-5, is KAGVTQTPRYLIKTRGQQVTLSCSPISGHRSVSWYQQTPGQGLQFLFEYFSETQRNKGNFPGRFSGRQFSNSRSEMNVSTLELGDSALYLCASSPDNPGNQPQHFGDGTRLSIL.

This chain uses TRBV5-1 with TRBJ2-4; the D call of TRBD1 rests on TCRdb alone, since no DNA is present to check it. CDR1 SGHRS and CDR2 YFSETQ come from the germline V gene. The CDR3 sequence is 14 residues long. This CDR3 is CASSRGDWENIQYF. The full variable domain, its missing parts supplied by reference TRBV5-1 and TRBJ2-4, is KAGVTQTPRYLIKTRGQQVTLSCSPISGHRSVSWYQQTPGQGLQFLFEYFSETQRNKGNFPGRFSGRQFSNSRSEMNVSTLELGDSALYLCASSRGDWENIQYFGAGTRLSVL.

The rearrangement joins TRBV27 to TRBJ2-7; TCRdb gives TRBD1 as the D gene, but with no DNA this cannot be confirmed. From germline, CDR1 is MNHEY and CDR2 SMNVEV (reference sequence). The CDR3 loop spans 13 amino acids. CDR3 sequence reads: CASSPGGRLEQYF.

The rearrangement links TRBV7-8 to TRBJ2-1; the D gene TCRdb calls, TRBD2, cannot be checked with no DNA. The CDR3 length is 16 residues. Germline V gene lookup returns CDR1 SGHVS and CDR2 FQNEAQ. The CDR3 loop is CASSLRGLAGFNEQFF. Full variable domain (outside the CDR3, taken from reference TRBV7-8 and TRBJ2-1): GAGVSQSPRYKVAKRGQDVALRCDPISGHVSLFWYQQALGQGPEFLTYFQNEAQLDKSGLPSDRFFAERPEGSVSTLKIQRTQQEDSAVYLCASSLRGLAGFNEQFFGPGTRLTVL.

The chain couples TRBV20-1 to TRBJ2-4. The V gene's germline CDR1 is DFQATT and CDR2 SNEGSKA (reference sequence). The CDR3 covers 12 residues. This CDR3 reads CSAREPQNIQYF.

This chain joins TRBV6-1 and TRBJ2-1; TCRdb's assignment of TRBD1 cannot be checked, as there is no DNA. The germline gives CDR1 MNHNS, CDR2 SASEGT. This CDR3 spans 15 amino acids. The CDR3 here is CASSIRGGGYNEQFF.